This T cell receptor (beta chain) emerged from a study of long-term antiretroviral therapy in people with HIV. This CDR3 comprises 14 residues. Germline V CDR1 and CDR2: LNHDA, SQIVND (reference sequence). V shed 1 base and J shed 1 base, with 8 bases lying between them. Sequencing relied on immunoSEQ assay v3.0, run at survey level. Repertoires were generated with immunoSEQ multiplex PCR, while TCRdb's copy carries only in-frame clones and drops some. Of about 10,000 clones listed, more than 80% are singletons. Only a few counts were recorded for this clone. The genes are TRBV19 and TRBJ2-7, with no clear D. Specimen: unsorted PBMCs, collected 0.7 years after starting antiretroviral therapy. The source is a man in his forties with HIV. CDR3 sequence: CASSIGYRSYEQYF. The CDR3 DNA reads as TGTGCCAGTAGTATAGGTTATAGGTCCTACGAGCAGTACTTC.